Below, 12 T cell receptor beta chains from the same sample are listed, as sequenced in a study of T-cell memory formation after mild COVID-19. TCRdb processed the 5' RACE reads anew with MiXCR; each CDR3 protein has one entry. The data contain about 340,000 distinct CDR3 sequences, roughly 13% of them singletons. Source material: PBMCs or a T cell subset sorted from them (not recorded which). These receptors were taken from a man between 18 and 35 years old who had mild COVID-19 (a few samples of this study predate the infection). Cell type and time point are not known.

The CDR3 DNA sequence: TGTGCCAGCAGCCACGACAGGATTGTGGGGACCCAGTACTTC. This sequence encodes CASSHDRIVGTQYF. The chain links TRBV6-5 to TRBJ2-5; TRBD1 is a possible D gene (6 bases). There are 14 residues in the CDR3. Germline V gene lookup returns CDR1 MNHEY and CDR2 SVGAGI. V was clipped by 6 bases and J by 7 bases, with 18 bases between them.

This chain links TRBV7-6 with TRBJ2-7; D unresolved. The V gene's germline CDR1 is SGHVS and CDR2 FNYEAQ. Deletions cut 4 bases from V and 3 bases from J, with 16 bases between. The CDR3 contains 15 residues. The CDR3 reads CASSYGRARRYEQYF. The DNA for the CDR3 is TGTGCCAGCAGCTATGGACGGGCAAGGCGCTACGAGCAGTACTTC.

About this clonotype itself: A read error may produce the germline difference seen at one junction end. DNA of the CDR3: TGTGCTAGCAGCCGGGACTTCCAAGAGACCCAGTACTTC. This encodes CASSRDFQETQYF. This chain links TRBV7-7 with TRBJ2-5, with D tentatively TRBD2 (6 bases). Germline V CDR1 and CDR2: SSHAT, FNYEAQ (reference sequence). This CDR3 spans 13 amino acids.

The chain carries TRBV10-3 and TRBJ1-2; D is ambiguous. Trimming left V 7 bases short and J 6 bases short, with 15 bases between. The CDR3 contains 13 residues. Germline V gene sequence: CDR1 ENHRY, CDR2 SYGVKD. The DNA of the CDR3 is TGTGCCATCAAGGCAAACGGTCAGGATGGCTACACCTTC. It specifies CAIKANGQDGYTF.

This chain uses TRBV20-1 with TRBJ1-2; 8 bases fit TRBD1. The CDR3 totals 15 residues. V shed 4 bases and J 0 bases; nucleotides not matched to a gene: 7. Germline CDR1 reads DFQATT; CDR2 reads SNEGSKA (reference sequence). The CDR3 spells CSAIPRDRTNYGYTF. In nucleotides, the CDR3 is TGCAGTGCTATTCCCCGGGACAGGACTAACTATGGCTACACCTTC.

This clonotype was observed a few times. This rearrangement joins TRBV11-2 to TRBJ2-1; TRBD2 aligns across 7 bases. CDR1 is SGHAT and CDR2 is FQNNGV in the germline V gene. J gave up 6 bases and V 5 bases, and 10 bases lay outside the gene matches. This CDR3 has 15 amino acids. CDR3 in DNA: TGTGCCAGCAGCCGCGGGTCTAGCGGATTCAATGAGCAGTTCTTC. Its translation is CASSRGSSGFNEQFF.

This clonotype showed up just a few times. The rearrangement uses TRBV5-1 and TRBJ1-3, with D uncertain. This CDR3 region has 19 residues. Germline V lookup: CDR1 SGHRS, CDR2 YFSETQ. The V and J ends lost 0 bases and 0 bases respectively, with 19 bases between them. CDR3 nucleotides: TGCGCCAGCAGCTTGGGGACCGCCGTTCCCCTCTTCTCTGGAAACACCATATATTTT. It yields the protein CASSLGTAVPLFSGNTIYF.

This clonotype was counted only a few times. CDR3 loop: CASSLSGARGTQYF. Here the CDR3 DNA reads TGTGCCAGCAGTTTATCGGGGGCTCGGGGGACCCAGTACTTC. The genes are TRBV27 and TRBJ2-5; tentatively, D is TRBD1 (6 bases). Germline-derived CDR1 and CDR2 are MNHEY and SMNVEV (reference sequence). V dropped 0 bases and J dropped 7 bases, with 12 bases sitting between them. CDR3 length: 14 amino acids.

The chain carries TRBV7-2 and TRBJ2-2, with 9 nucleotides matching TRBD2. Looked up from germline, CDR1 is SGHTA and CDR2 is FQGNSA. Losses at the gene ends were 5 bases for V and 6 bases for J; bases not matched to a gene: 7. CDR3 length: 15 residues. CDR3 protein: CASSAAGGRPGELFF. The CDR3 region has the DNA TGTGCCAGCAGCGCAGCGGGGGGCCGTCCCGGGGAGCTGTTTTTT.

The chain recombines TRBV6-5 with TRBJ2-1; 15 nucleotides match TRBD2. This CDR3 region has 18 residues. Germline trimming cut 4 bases from V and 0 bases from J; bases unmatched to any gene: 4. The germline V gene has CDR1 MNHEY and CDR2 SVGAGI. The CDR3, as DNA: TGTGCCAGCAGTTCGGGGACTAGCGGGGGGAGCTCCTACAATGAGCAGTTCTTC. It codes for CASSSGTSGGSSYNEQFF.

The rearrangement links TRBV7-6 to TRBJ2-2, with 9 nucleotides matching TRBD1. J lost 0 bases, V lost 3 bases, and 8 bases had no gene match. The CDR3 is made up of 18 amino acids. Germline V CDR1 and CDR2: SGHVS, FNYEAQ. In DNA form, the CDR3 reads TGTGCCAGCAGCTTCTCCGGGACAGGGAACCCGAACACCGGGGAGCTGTTTTTT. It translates to CASSFSGTGNPNTGELFF.

In this sample, this clonotype turned up a few times. The V call is TRBV7-9, the J call TRBJ1-5; D ambiguous. V dropped 5 bases and J dropped 5 bases, with 22 bases sitting between them. The CDR3 is 17 amino acids. Looked up from germline, CDR1 is SEHNR and CDR2 is FQNEAQ (reference sequence). CDR3 in amino acids: CASSAPGGQSSDQPQHF. In DNA form, the CDR3 reads TGTGCCAGCAGCGCCCCCGGCGGGCAGTCCTCCGATCAGCCCCAGCATTTT.